The next 30 T cell receptor beta chains were all read from a single sample in a study of T cells in women clearing cervical HPV infection. Clones were sequenced by immunoSEQ multiplex PCR, and TCRdb holds only the in-frame ones, with some missing. The sample has under 35,000 clones. Source material: blood buffy coat. Receptors were obtained from a woman aged 18-69 years with a cervical HPV16 infection that either progressed to CIN3+ or cleared (not recorded which).

As concerns this clone: The CDR3 end lies 3 residues beyond the end of the read and is filled in from the germline J gene. The chain carries TRBV5-1 and TRBJ2-2; TRBD1 is a possible D gene (6 bases). The germline V and J ends were trimmed by 6 bases and 7 bases, with 13 bases remaining between them. From germline, CDR1 is SGHRS and CDR2 YFSETQ. This CDR3 has 13 residues. The covered CDR3 bases are TGCGCCAGCAACGGGGACAATGTCGGGGAG. As protein: CASNGDNVGE. The entire CDR3 reads CASNGDNVGELFF.

Notes on this clone: The read halts 3 residues ahead of the CDR3 end, with the missing end drawn from the germline J gene. The chain links TRBV18 to TRBJ1-6; 9 bases line up with TRBD1. The CDR3 is 15 residues long. V gave up 0 bases and J gave up 8 bases; unmatched junction bases: 2. CDR1 KGHSH and CDR2 LQKENI come from the germline V gene. This CDR3 is CASSPPGQGHSPLHF. CDR3 DNA, as far as it was read: TGTGCCAGCTCACCACCGGGACAGGGTCATTCACCC.

As for this clone: The read terminates 3 residues ahead of where the CDR3 ends, so the germline J gene completes it. The chain carries TRBV6-2 or TRBV6-3 and TRBJ1-2, with D maybe TRBD1 (5 bases). The CDR3 has 11 amino acids. Germline CDR1 is MNHEY and CDR2 is SVGEGT. This CDR3 reads CASSQGGGYTF. Incomplete CDR3 DNA: TGTGCCAGCAGCCAGGGTGGCGGC.

Details on this clone: The CDR3 end is not reached by the read, which stops 3 residues before it; the germline J gene fills it in. The chain combines TRBV5-1 with TRBJ1-2; the match to TRBD1 covers 7 bases. V shed 5 bases and J 4 bases; nucleotides not matched to a gene: 14. Germline V gene sequence: CDR1 SGHRS, CDR2 YFSETQ. The CDR3 is made up of 16 amino acids. CDR3 DNA, as far as it was read: TGCGCCAGCAGTTACACCACGCTCCGGGACAGCTATGGC. Amino acids: CASSYTTLRDSYG. In full, the CDR3 is CASSYTTLRDSYGYTF.

Of note for this clone: From the germline J gene comes the end of the CDR3, since the read stops 3 residues before it. The J gene is TRBJ1-1, the V gene TRBV20-1; tentative D call: TRBD1 (5 bases). V was trimmed by 6 bases and J by 3 bases, leaving 14 bases between them. Germline V gives CDR1 DFQATT, CDR2 SNEGSKA (reference sequence). The CDR3 runs to 13 residues. Incomplete CDR3 DNA: TGCAGTGCGCAATTAAGACAGTACACTGAA. It translates to CSAQLRQYTE. The complete CDR3 sequence is CSAQLRQYTEAFF.

Turning to this clone: Read coverage stops 3 residues before the CDR3 terminus; the germline J gene supplies the remainder. The V gene is TRBV2, the J gene TRBJ1-6; no reliable D call. Per the germline V gene, CDR1 is SNHLY and CDR2 is FYNNEI. The CDR3 extends over 14 amino acids. V lost 4 bases, J lost 6 bases, and 10 bases lay in between. The CDR3 loop is CASSGRVANSPLHF. The CDR3 DNA, read in part, is TGTGCCAGCAGTGGCCGGGTGGCTAATTCACCC.

To note about this clone: Read data end 3 residues before the CDR3 end; the end is taken from the germline J gene. The chain is built from TRBV20-1 and TRBJ1-5; D is ambiguous. The CDR3 has 13 residues. The germline V and J ends were trimmed by 6 bases and 7 bases, with 16 bases remaining between them. The germline gives CDR1 DFQATT, CDR2 SNEGSKA (reference sequence). The covered CDR3 bases are TGCAGTGCCCGTCAGGCCGTCGGACAGCCC. Protein: CSARQAVGQP. The whole CDR3 sequence reads CSARQAVGQPQHF.

Turning to this clone: The read gets to within 3 residues of the CDR3 end, and the germline J gene fills in the rest. The chain joins TRBV5-4 to TRBJ2-3, with TRBD2 as a possible D gene (7 bases). CDR3 length: 15 amino acids. The germline V and J ends were trimmed by 5 bases and 2 bases, with 15 bases remaining between them. CDR1 is SGHNT and CDR2 is YYREEE in the germline V gene (reference sequence). The CDR3 is CASRLRGAITDTQYF. CDR3 DNA (partial): TGTGCCAGCAGGCTTCGGGGGGCTATCACAGATACG.

As to this clone: The CDR3 extends 3 residues past the end of the read, so its final part is completed from the germline J gene. The V and J genes are TRBV9 and TRBJ2-5; 7 bases match TRBD1. Germline V gene sequence: CDR1 SGDLS, CDR2 YYNGEE. V shed 3 bases, J shed 1 base, and the junction held 3 bases outside the gene matches. The CDR3 is made up of 14 amino acids. The CDR3 protein is CASSGRDSQETQYF. The DNA read from the CDR3 is TGTGCCAGCAGCGGACGGGACAGCCAAGAGACC.

Note on this clone: The read falls 3 residues short of the CDR3 end, and the missing part is taken from the germline J gene. The V gene is TRBV5-1, the J gene TRBJ2-5; 8 bases agree with TRBD2. V lost 0 bases and J lost 2; bases outside the gene matches: 6. Germline V gives CDR1 SGHRS, CDR2 YFSETQ. The CDR3 has 16 residues. The CDR3 reads CASSLEITSGQETQYF. The sequenced CDR3 bases are TGCGCCAGCAGCTTGGAAATCACTAGCGGACAAGAGACC. Using reference TRBV5-1 and TRBJ2-5 for the parts outside the CDR3, the full variable domain is KAGVTQTPRYLIKTRGQQVTLSCSPISGHRSVSWYQQTPGQGLQFLFEYFSETQRNKGNFPGRFSGRQFSNSRSEMNVSTLELGDSALYLCASSLEITSGQETQYFGPGTRLLVL.

CDR3 loop: CASSEGEGEGNQPQHF. CDR3 DNA, as far as it was read: TGTGCCAGCAGTGAAGGCGAAGGAGAGGGGAATCAGCCC. The chain employs TRBV6-1 and TRBJ1-5; D possibly corresponds to TRBD1 (5 bases). The CDR3 end falls 3 residues outside the read, so it is completed with the germline J gene. The length of the CDR3 is 16 residues. V was trimmed by 1 base and J by 4 bases, leaving 14 bases between them. From germline, CDR1 is MNHNS and CDR2 SASEGT.

The CDR3 bases that were read are TGCAGTGCTAGAGATGCGGGGGCGGAACAGCCC. As protein: CSARDAGAEQP. The full CDR3 reads CSARDAGAEQPQHF. The rearrangement uses TRBV20-1 and TRBJ1-5; D might be TRBD1 (6 bases). The sequence runs out 3 residues before the end of the CDR3; the remainder is reconstructed from the germline J gene. Germline V gene data show CDR1 as DFQATT and CDR2 as SNEGSKA (reference sequence). CDR3 length equals 14 residues. The V end lost 0 bases, the J end lost 7 bases, and 13 bases lay between the germline ends.

A remark on this clone: The observed sequence ends 3 residues before the CDR3 terminus, with the missing tail filled in from the germline J gene. This rearrangement joins TRBV5-1 to TRBJ2-1; the match to TRBD2 covers 8 bases. V lost 2 bases and J lost 8; bases outside the gene matches: 12. The CDR3 totals 16 residues. The V gene's germline CDR1 is SGHRS and CDR2 YFSETQ. The part of the CDR3 DNA that was read is TGCGCCAGCAGCTTCCCCTTAGCGGGACCTTTTTATGAG. This codes for CASSFPLAGPFYE. The whole CDR3 sequence reads CASSFPLAGPFYEQFF.

A remark on this clone: The read ends 3 residues shy of where the CDR3 ends; the end is completed using the germline J gene. This rearrangement joins TRBV4-2 to TRBJ2-5; 13 bases align to TRBD2. CDR3 length: 18 residues. V lost 2 bases, J lost 5 bases, and 11 bases stayed unmatched. The germline V gene has CDR1 LGHNA and CDR2 YNFKEQ. The sequenced part of the CDR3 DNA is TGTGCCAGCAGCCAACGACTAGCGGGGGGCGCGAGACTCGAGACC. Translating gives CASSQRLAGGARLET. The full CDR3 protein reads CASSQRLAGGARLETQYF.

For this clone: The CDR3 extends 3 residues past the end of the read, so its final part is completed from the germline J gene. This chain connects TRBV5-6 to TRBJ1-1; D is uncertain. The V gene lost 7 bases and the J gene lost 5 bases, with 15 bases spanning the gap. The CDR3 is 13 residues long. CDR1 is SGHDT and CDR2 is YYEEEE in the germline V gene. CDR3 amino acids: CASAKEVGTEAFF. The sequenced CDR3 bases are TGTGCCAGCGCTAAGGAGGTAGGGACTGAA.

The CDR3 DNA, read in part, is TGCAGTGCTAGAGGGTATCCCCAGGGTGGC. Amino acids: CSARGYPQGG. The whole CDR3 region reads CSARGYPQGGYTF. The chain employs TRBV20-1 and TRBJ1-2, with D possibly being TRBD1 (5 bases). The CDR3 end falls 3 residues outside the read, so it is completed with the germline J gene. This CDR3 comprises 13 residues. In germline, CDR1 is DFQATT, CDR2 SNEGSKA (reference sequence). The V end lost 1 base, the J end lost 7 bases, and 13 bases lay between the germline ends.

As regards this clone: The CDR3 end lies 3 residues beyond the end of the read and is filled in from the germline J gene. The J gene is TRBJ1-1, the V gene TRBV10-3; weak D call: TRBD1 (6 bases). CDR3 length equals 16 residues. Germline V CDR1 and CDR2: ENHRY, SYGVKD. V gave up 2 bases and J gave up 0 bases, with 13 bases separating them. CDR3: CAISEIYRAMNTEAFF. The CDR3 DNA, read in part, is TGTGCCATCAGTGAGATTTACAGGGCGATGAACACTGAA.

About this clone itself: The CDR3 is cut off 3 residues early in the read; its end comes from the germline J gene. V gene TRBV19 combines with J gene TRBJ1-1; D unclear. Deletions cut 5 bases from V and 1 base from J, with 8 bases between. This CDR3 spans 13 amino acids. Looked up from germline, CDR1 is LNHDA and CDR2 is SQIVND (reference sequence). CDR3 bases read: TGTGCCAGTAGTGGTGGTAGGAACACTGAA. Translating gives CASSGGRNTE. The CDR3 as a whole reads CASSGGRNTEAFF.

Of note for this clone: The read finishes 3 residues shy of the CDR3 end, and the germline J gene is used to complete it. J is TRBJ1-2 and V is TRBV20-1; the D gene is possibly TRBD1 (5 bases). The germline CDR1 and CDR2 sequences are DFQATT and SNEGSKA (reference sequence). V gave up 7 bases and J gave up 6 bases, with 21 bases separating them. CDR3 size: 14 residues. This CDR3 reads CSGRAGQKRDGYTF. The CDR3 DNA, read in part, is TGCAGTGGCCGGGCAGGGCAAAAGAGGGATGGC.

The CDR3 DNA, read in part, is TGTGCCAGCAGCTTAGCCGGGACACTAAACACCGGGGAG. Translation: CASSLAGTLNTGE. The complete CDR3 sequence is CASSLAGTLNTGELFF. The J gene is TRBJ2-2, the V gene TRBV7-7; D might be TRBD1 (6 bases). The read halts 3 residues ahead of the CDR3 end, with the missing end drawn from the germline J gene. Trimming removed 0 bases at V and 2 bases at J, with 10 bases between. Germline CDR1 and CDR2: SSHAT and FNYEAQ (reference sequence). The CDR3 runs to 16 residues.

As for this clone: The read is 3 residues too short to cover the CDR3 end, so that end is filled in from the germline J gene. V and J are TRBV2 and TRBJ1-5; no clear D. Between the trimmed V and J ends, which lost 7 bases and 0 bases, there was a span of 7 bases. The CDR3 runs 13 residues. Germline CDR1 SNHLY, CDR2 FYNNEI. The CDR3 is CASNFYSNQPQHF. The CDR3 DNA, read in part, is TGTGCCAGCAATTTTTATAGCAATCAGCCC.

Concerning this clone: The CDR3 end falls 3 residues outside the read, so it is completed with the germline J gene. The gene calls are TRBV18 and TRBJ2-3, with 8 bases identical to TRBD1. The CDR3 contains 15 residues. V lost 2 bases to trimming and J lost 8 bases; unmatched junction nucleotides: 9. The germline gives CDR1 KGHSH, CDR2 LQKENI. Partial CDR3 DNA: TGTGCCAGCTCACCAAGAGGACAGGGATATGGTACG. The encoded protein is CASSPRGQGYGT. The entire CDR3 reads CASSPRGQGYGTQYF.

As to this clone: The DNA ends 3 residues before the CDR3 does, and the rest of the CDR3 is filled in from the germline J gene. This chain joins TRBV3-1 (or the pseudogene TRBV3-2) and TRBJ1-1; no reliable D call. The V end was cut by 4 bases, the J end by 6 bases, with 12 bases between. Per germline, CDR1 LGHDT and CDR2 YNNKEL (reference sequence). The CDR3 extends over 13 amino acids. CDR3 residues: CASSPGRAPEAFF. CDR3 DNA, as far as it was read: TGTGCCAGCAGCCCGGGGAGGGCGCCTGAA.

A remark on this clone: The CDR3 end falls 3 residues outside the read, so it is completed with the germline J gene. The chain employs TRBV2 and TRBJ2-1, with 9 bases aligning to TRBD2. The CDR3 is made up of 15 amino acids. The germline V gene encodes CDR1 SNHLY and CDR2 FYNNEI. V lost 1 base and J lost 4; bases outside the gene matches: 2. The part of the CDR3 DNA that was read is TGTGCCAGCAGTGAAGGGAGCGGGGGGTACAATGAG. This encodes CASSEGSGGYNE. The complete CDR3 protein is CASSEGSGGYNEQFF. Drawing the rest from reference TRBV2 and TRBJ2-1, the complete variable domain is EPEVTQTPSHQVTQMGQEVILRCVPISNHLYFYWYRQILGQKVEFLVSFYNNEISEKSEIFDDQFSVERPDGSNFTLKIRSTKLEDSAMYFCASSEGSGGYNEQFFGPGTRLTVL.

As for this clone: Germline and junction disagree at one end, which may indicate a read error. The CDR3 extends 3 residues past the end of the read, so its final part is completed from the germline J gene. The V gene is TRBV20-1, the J gene TRBJ2-3; TRBD2 aligns across 11 bases. CDR1 is DFQATT and CDR2 is SNEGSKA in the germline V gene (reference sequence). The CDR3 contains 12 residues. The covered CDR3 bases are TGCAATGCTTACCTAGCGGGGGGTCCG. Translated: CNAYLAGGP. The CDR3 as a whole reads CNAYLAGGPQYF.

As to this clone: The read comes to an end 3 residues before the CDR3 does, leaving the germline J gene to fill in the end. The chain couples TRBV6-1 to TRBJ2-7, with a possible D match to TRBD1 (5 bases). Trimming removed 1 base from V and 3 bases from J, with 10 bases in between. Germline V gene sequence: CDR1 MNHNS, CDR2 SASEGT. The CDR3 sequence is 14 residues long. CDR3 sequence: CASSEGGRYYEQYF. Incomplete CDR3 DNA: TGTGCCAGCAGTGAAGGGGGCAGATACTACGAG.

Regarding this clone: The read comes to an end 3 residues before the CDR3 does, leaving the germline J gene to fill in the end. V is TRBV5-1 and J is TRBJ1-1, with 10 bases lining up with TRBD1. The CDR3 spans 16 residues. Germline V lookup: CDR1 SGHRS, CDR2 YFSETQ. Trimming took 5 bases from V and 1 from J; bases not matched to a gene: 8. CDR3 in amino acids: CASRLRTGGQNTEAFF. The sequenced CDR3 bases are TGCGCCAGCAGGTTACGGACAGGGGGGCAGAACACTGAA.

On this clone itself: The sequence runs out 3 residues before the end of the CDR3; the remainder is reconstructed from the germline J gene. This chain joins TRBV10-3 and TRBJ2-1; 12 positions agree with TRBD2. V lost 5 bases, J lost 4 bases, and 3 bases stayed unmatched. The CDR3 sequence is 15 residues long. Looked up from germline, CDR1 is ENHRY and CDR2 is SYGVKD. CDR3 bases read: TGTGCCATCAGTTCACTAGCGGGGGGATACAATGAG. Translated: CAISSLAGGYNE. The whole CDR3 protein reads CAISSLAGGYNEQFF.

With respect to this clone: The read comes to an end 3 residues before the CDR3 does, leaving the germline J gene to fill in the end. The gene calls are TRBV4-1 and TRBJ1-1; no reliable D call. CDR3 length: 13 amino acids. Germline V gene lookup returns CDR1 MGHRA and CDR2 YSYEKL. Trimming left V 3 bases short and J 0 bases short, with 5 bases between. The CDR3 here is CASSQKVNTEAFF. The DNA read from the CDR3 is TGCGCCAGCAGCCAGAAGGTGAACACTGAA.

Details on this clone: The read terminates 3 residues ahead of where the CDR3 ends, so the germline J gene completes it. The chain couples TRBV30 to TRBJ1-5; weak D call: TRBD1 (5 bases). The germline CDR1 and CDR2 sequences are GTSNPN and SVGIG (reference sequence). V lost 0 bases and J 4 bases, leaving 13 bases between the germline ends. The CDR3 has 15 residues. This CDR3 reads CAWSVQGAPNQPQHF. The DNA read from the CDR3 is TGTGCCTGGAGTGTACAAGGGGCCCCTAATCAGCCC. The full variable domain, in which reference TRBV30 and TRBJ1-5 provide the parts outside the CDR3, is SQTIHQWPATLVQPVGSPLSLECTVEGTSNPNLYWYRQAAGRGLQLLFYSVGIGQISSEVPQNLSASRPQDRQFILSSKKLLLSDSGFYLCAWSVQGAPNQPQHFGDGTRLSIL.